Listed below are T cell receptor beta chains from one sample, sequenced in a study of Ad26.COV2.S vaccination and SARS-CoV-2 variants. Data came from immunoSEQ multiplex PCR; TCRdb stores just in-frame clones and leaves some out. The table includes 350,000 to 400,000 clones, more than 85% detected once. This specimen consisted of peripheral blood, obtained in a trial of Ad26.COV2.S vaccine versus placebo. The source is a person between 18 and 59 years old who received the Ad26.COV2.S COVID-19 vaccine or a placebo. CDR3s include the opening cysteine and the closing phenylalanine or tryptophan. The D gene is left open where the match is weak. Rows give clone size only sometimes, using once, few, many, or a class for an expanded clone.

>TRBV7-8|TRBD1|-|TRBJ2-4
CASSSIGTGVLFKNIQYF
TGTGCCAGCAGCTCAATAGGGACAGGGGTCCTCTTCAAAAACATTCAGTACTTC
>TRBV4-1|-|few|TRBJ2-2
CASSQGQTNTGELFF
TGCGCCAGCAGCCAAGGGCAGACGAACACCGGGGAGCTGTTTTTT
>TRBV11-3|-|-|TRBJ2-4
CASSPGEGAGNIQYF
TGTGCCAGCAGCCCGGGGGAGGGGGCAGGGAACATTCAGTACTTC
>TRBV6-6|TRBD1|once|TRBJ2-6
CASRPGQGSGANVLTF
TGTGCCAGCAGACCGGGACAGGGGTCTGGGGCCAACGTCCTGACTTTC
>TRBV3-1/TRBV3-2|TRBD1|-|TRBJ1-2
CASSQEGGANYGYTF
TGTGCCAGCAGCCAAGAAGGGGGCGCGAACTATGGCTACACCTTC
>TRBV6-5|TRBD2|-|TRBJ2-3
CATVAGSTDTQYF
TGTGCCACCGTAGCGGGGAGCACAGATACGCAGTATTTT
>TRBV2|-|-|TRBJ2-5
CASSPLGQTQYF
TGTGCCAGCAGTCCACTAGGACAGACCCAGTACTTC
>TRBV7-2|-|-|TRBJ2-2
CASSSRINTGELFF
TGTGCCAGCAGCTCCCGTATTAACACCGGGGAGCTGTTTTTT
>TRBV13|-|-|TRBJ1-3
CASNLRGNTIYF
TGTGCCAGCAACCTACGCGGAAACACCATATATTTT
>TRBV4-1|TRBD2|-|TRBJ2-3
CASSHFLAGGTDTQYF
TGCGCCAGCAGCCATTTCCTAGCGGGGGGCACAGATACGCAGTATTTT
>TRBV14|-|-|TRBJ2-5
CASSHRLGRETQYF
TGTGCCAGCAGCCACCGTCTGGGCCGGGAGACCCAGTACTTC
>TRBV5-1|-|-|TRBJ2-7
CASSLDGLSYEQYF
TGCGCCAGCAGCTTGGATGGACTGAGCTACGAGCAGTACTTC
>TRBV4-1|-|-|TRBJ1-3
CASSQLAGGNTIYF
TGCGCCAGCAGCCAACTAGCAGGAGGGAACACCATATATTTT
>TRBV3-1/TRBV3-2|-|once|TRBJ1-1
CASSPRSGLQTEAFF
TGTGCCAGCAGCCCTCGATCCGGTCTCCAGACTGAAGCTTTCTTT
>TRBV11-2|-|once|TRBJ2-7
CASSLDSAYEQYF
TGTGCCAGCAGCTTAGACTCGGCCTACGAGCAGTACTTC
>TRBV30|TRBD1|-|TRBJ2-3
CAWSFGTGSTDTQYF
TGTGCCTGGAGTTTCGGGACAGGGAGCACAGATACGCAGTATTTT
>TRBV4-3|-|-|TRBJ2-1
CASSLTRGPYNEQFF
TGCGCCAGCAGCCTCACCCGGGGGCCTTACAATGAGCAGTTCTTC
>TRBV24-1|-|-|TRBJ1-5
CATSAQGEGNQPQHF
TGTGCCACCAGTGCTCAAGGGGAGGGCAATCAGCCCCAGCATTTT
>TRBV12-3/TRBV12-4|-|-|TRBJ2-7
CASSPRIIYEQYF
TGTGCCAGCAGCCCCCGAATTATCTACGAGCAGTACTTC
>TRBV7-8|-|-|TRBJ1-3
CASSRVMGARGNTIYF
TGTGCCAGCAGCCGAGTCATGGGGGCGCGCGGAAACACCATATATTTT
>TRBV6-1|TRBD1|-|TRBJ2-7
CASSEAGTGGYEQYF
TGTGCCAGCAGTGAAGCTGGGACAGGTGGGTACGAGCAGTACTTC
>TRBV6-5|-|-|TRBJ2-2
CASSPGIPVYGELFF
TGTGCCAGCAGCCCGGGAATTCCGGTTTACGGGGAGCTGTTTTTT
>TRBV6-5|-|-|TRBJ2-1
CASSYSNGRYNEQFF
TGTGCCAGCAGTTACTCGAACGGTCGCTACAATGAGCAGTTCTTC
>TRBV3-1/TRBV3-2|-|-|TRBJ1-5
CASSQGPTNQPQHF
TGTGCCAGCAGCCAAGGACCGACCAATCAGCCCCAGCATTTT
>TRBV5-6|-|-|TRBJ1-1
CASSLGGRWEAFF
TGTGCCAGCAGCTTGGGGGGAAGGTGGGAAGCTTTCTTT
>TRBV9|TRBD2|-|TRBJ2-2
CASSALAGTTGELFF
TGTGCCAGCAGCGCGCTAGCGGGGACCACCGGGGAGCTGTTTTTT
>TRBV3-1/TRBV3-2|TRBD2|-|TRBJ2-1
CASSQRGGTRNEQFF
TGTGCCAGCAGCCAACGGGGGGGCACCCGGAATGAGCAGTTCTTC
>TRBV11-2|-|-|TRBJ2-7
CASSLAVTQTYEQYF
TGTGCCAGCAGCTTAGCCGTTACACAAACCTACGAGCAGTACTTC
>TRBV11-2|-|-|TRBJ2-1
CASSSDRVNEQFF
TGTGCCAGCAGCTCCGACCGGGTAAATGAGCAGTTCTTC
>TRBV6-5|-|-|TRBJ1-4
CASMNTPTGKLFF
TGTGCCAGCATGAATACACCTACCGGAAAACTGTTTTTT
>TRBV12-3/TRBV12-4|-|-|TRBJ2-7
CATAWGLSYEQYF
TGTGCCACCGCGTGGGGACTCTCCTACGAGCAGTACTTC
>TRBV18|-|-|TRBJ1-3
CASSYDSTGNTIYF
TGTGCCAGCTCATACGACAGTACTGGAAACACCATATATTTT
>TRBV7-2|TRBD2|-|TRBJ2-1
CASGLSGGALLEQFF
TGTGCCAGCGGGTTATCGGGGGGGGCCCTACTTGAGCAGTTCTTC
>TRBV6-1|TRBD2|-|TRBJ2-3
CASSGGGGRPYTDTQYF
TGTGCCAGCAGTGGCGGGGGGGGGCGACCTTACACAGATACGCAGTATTTT
>TRBV2|TRBD1|-|TRBJ1-6
CASSDGRGRRSNSPLHF
TGTGCCAGCAGTGACGGTAGGGGGCGCAGGAGTAATTCACCCCTCCACTTT
>TRBV24-1|TRBD1|-|TRBJ2-1
CATSDLQGQGEENEQFF
TGTGCCACCAGTGATTTACAAGGACAGGGGGAGGAAAATGAGCAGTTCTTC